This paragraph reports one TCR beta chain. How the authors handled the data: It was from reference gene primer amplification that nucleated cell counts were estimated. The data were produced by immunoSEQ multiplex PCR, yet TCRdb's version contains in-frame clones alone and is incomplete. V and J calls and clone size follow that table, whereas D and trimming were derived from the DNA. The sample gives 200,000 to 250,000 clones, 75% to 90% of which show up once; about 4% is in the top ten. All enrollees were roughly 18 to 89 years old and from around 25 US areas. The data are from a study of blood T cell repertoires in COVID-19. Study overall: Collection of acute and convalescent COVID-19 samples took place in the United States, Italy and Spain. PBMCs, B-cell-depleted T cells, or T cells were the source of the cDNA or gDNA that made up the material.

The sequencing sample was made of PBMCs or T cells enriched from blood (not recorded which). The TCR originated in a woman between 25 and 40 years old who had been exposed to COVID-19.

The CDR3 sequence is CASSVGGQGLEKLFF. CDR3 nucleotide sequence: TGTGCCAGCAGCGTGGGGGGACAGGGCCTTGAAAAACTGTTTTTT. V and J are TRBV9 and TRBJ1-4, with 9 bases aligning to TRBD1. CDR3 length: 15 amino acids. CDR1 SGDLS and CDR2 YYNGEE come from the germline V gene. The V segment lost 2 bases and the J segment 7 bases; nucleotides outside the gene matches: 6.